A selection of T cell receptor beta chains follows, all from one sample in a study of OX40 agonist ivuxolimab in advanced cancers. Sequencing used immunoSEQ multiplex PCR; TCRdb keeps in-frame clones, though not all of them. The sample lists 95,000 to 100,000 clones, about 90% seen once, with roughly 1.5% in the top ten. This material consisted of CD4+ or CD8+ T cells sorted from blood, taken in a trial of the OX40 agonist ivuxolimab. The receptors derive from an adult with an advanced solid tumor such as melanoma, head and neck, liver or kidney cancer. Each CDR3 is given with its conserved first and last residue. The D gene is left open where the match is weak. Expanded clones are given a class, and other clones once, few, many or no size at all.

D: -
V: TRBV28
J: TRBJ2-4
size: -
DNA: TGTGCCAGCAGCCCGACTGGGGGCCGGCAAGCCAAAAACATTCAGTACTTC
CDR3: CASSPTGGRQAKNIQYF

D: -
V: TRBV18
J: TRBJ1-1
size: -
DNA: TGTGCCAGCTCACCAAGTGGGGGAATGACGGAGGGTGAAGCTTTCTTT
CDR3: CASSPSGGMTEGEAFF

D: TRBD1
V: TRBV18
J: TRBJ2-1
size: -
DNA: TGTGCCAGCTCACCAGAGGGGGCGATTGGGAATGAGCAGTTCTTC
CDR3: CASSPEGAIGNEQFF

D: -
V: TRBV5-1
J: TRBJ2-1
size: -
DNA: TGCGCCAGCAGCTTGTCTACGCAAGCCTACAATGAGCAGTTCTTC
CDR3: CASSLSTQAYNEQFF

D: -
V: TRBV5-4
J: TRBJ1-4
size: -
DNA: TGTGCCAGCAGCGTAGGCGGCAGAAATGAAAAACTGTTTTTT
CDR3: CASSVGGRNEKLFF

D: -
V: TRBV6-1
J: TRBJ2-1
size: -
DNA: TGTGCCAGCAGTGAAGCCCAACTAGGTTTCTATGAGCAGTTCTTC
CDR3: CASSEAQLGFYEQFF

D: TRBD1
V: TRBV7-2
J: TRBJ1-2
size: -
DNA: TGTGCCAGCAGCTTAGTTCTGGGACAGGGGGGTAACACCTTC
CDR3: CASSLVLGQGGNTF

D: TRBD2
V: TRBV5-1
J: TRBJ2-2
size: -
DNA: TGCGCCAGCAGACTAGCGATCGGGTCAGGGGAGCTGTTTTTT
CDR3: CASRLAIGSGELFF

D: TRBD1
V: TRBV27
J: TRBJ1-2
size: -
DNA: TGTGCCAGCAGTCCTTGGACAGGGGACCTCTCTAACTATGGCTACACCTTC
CDR3: CASSPWTGDLSNYGYTF

D: -
V: TRBV12-2
J: TRBJ2-1
size: -
DNA: TGTGCAAGTCGCTTAGCTGATTGGACTAGCGGTTTAAGACGCTCCTACAATGAGCAGTTCTTC
CDR3: CASRLADWTSGLRRSYNEQFF

D: -
V: TRBV30
J: TRBJ1-2
size: once
DNA: TGTGCCCTGGCCCGGGGGAGGGGGTATGGCTACACCTTC
CDR3: CALARGRGYGYTF

D: -
V: TRBV6-1
J: TRBJ2-7
size: -
DNA: TGTGCCAGCAGTGAAAGGATGAGGGTTTCCCCCTTCGAGCAGTACTTC
CDR3: CASSERMRVSPFEQYF

D: -
V: TRBV18
J: TRBJ1-3
size: -
DNA: TGTGCCAGCTCACCACAAACACCACCTGGAAACACCATATATTTT
CDR3: CASSPQTPPGNTIYF

D: -
V: TRBV7-8
J: TRBJ2-2
size: -
DNA: TGTGCCAGCAGCTTAGATTACAGGCACACCGGGGAGCTGTTTTTT
CDR3: CASSLDYRHTGELFF

D: -
V: TRBV6-6
J: TRBJ1-1
size: -
DNA: TGTGCCAGCGGAGGGACAAAGGCAGCTTTCTTT
CDR3: CASGGTKAAFF

D: -
V: TRBV7-9
J: TRBJ2-7
size: -
DNA: TGTGCCAGCAGCTTCCATGGTGGCAGTTACGAGCAGTACTTC
CDR3: CASSFHGGSYEQYF

D: -
V: TRBV6-1
J: TRBJ1-2
size: -
DNA: TGTGCCAGCAGTGAAGCGCTAAGGACAGACTACTATGGCTACACCTTC
CDR3: CASSEALRTDYYGYTF

D: -
V: TRBV2
J: TRBJ2-2
size: once
DNA: TGTGCCAGCCGTACCTCCGAGAACACCGGGGAGCTGTTTTTT
CDR3: CASRTSENTGELFF

D: -
V: TRBV5-8
J: TRBJ1-5
size: -
DNA: TGTGCCAGCAGCTTGGTAGGGAATAATCAGCCCCAGCATTTT
CDR3: CASSLVGNNQPQHF

D: -
V: TRBV7-2
J: TRBJ2-1
size: -
DNA: TGTGCCAGCAGCGGGGCCTCCTACAATGAGCAGTTCTTC
CDR3: CASSGASYNEQFF

D: TRBD2
V: TRBV5-1
J: TRBJ2-1
size: -
DNA: TGCGCCAGCAGCCTTGGACTAGCGGGAGAAGGGGATGAGCAGTTCTTC
CDR3: CASSLGLAGEGDEQFF

D: -
V: TRBV30
J: TRBJ1-1
size: few
DNA: TGTGCCTGGCAATGGGGGAGAACTGAAGCTTTCTTT
CDR3: CAWQWGRTEAFF

D: TRBD1
V: TRBV5-4
J: TRBJ1-1
size: -
DNA: TGTGCCAGCAGCTTGCGGACAGGAAGGGGGACTGAAGCTTTCTTT
CDR3: CASSLRTGRGTEAFF

D: -
V: TRBV7-9
J: TRBJ2-7
size: -
DNA: TGTGCCAGCAGCTTAGACGTGAGTAGTTGGGGGGACTACGAGCAGTACTTC
CDR3: CASSLDVSSWGDYEQYF

D: TRBD2
V: TRBV5-4
J: TRBJ2-7
size: -
DNA: TGTGCCAGCAGGGAAGGACTAGCGGGGTCCTACGAGCAGTACTTC
CDR3: CASREGLAGSYEQYF

D: -
V: TRBV2
J: TRBJ2-3
size: -
DNA: TGTGCCAGCAGCCTATCACAATCTGGGGCGGGAACGCAGTATTTT
CDR3: CASSLSQSGAGTQYF

D: -
V: TRBV4-2
J: TRBJ2-1
size: -
DNA: TGTGCCAGCAGCCAAGATAGAGCCGGCGGGTTGAGCTCCTACAATGAGCAGTTCTTC
CDR3: CASSQDRAGGLSSYNEQFF

D: TRBD1
V: TRBV5-1
J: TRBJ1-3
size: -
DNA: TGCGCCAGCAGCATCGACAGGGATTCTGGAAACACCATATATTTT
CDR3: CASSIDRDSGNTIYF

D: -
V: TRBV11-3
J: TRBJ2-7
size: -
DNA: TGTGCCAGCAGCGCGGGGTCTCCCTCCTACGAGCAGTACTTC
CDR3: CASSAGSPSYEQYF

D: -
V: TRBV20-1
J: TRBJ1-2
size: -
DNA: TGCAGTGCTTATACCGGCTATGGCTACACCTTC
CDR3: CSAYTGYGYTF

D: TRBD1
V: TRBV28
J: TRBJ2-1
size: -
DNA: TGTGCCAGCAGTTCACCCGGGACAGGGGGCAATGAGCAGTTCTTC
CDR3: CASSSPGTGGNEQFF

D: -
V: TRBV5-6
J: TRBJ1-3
size: -
DNA: TGTGCCAGCAGCACCCAGAAATCTGGAAACACCATATATTTT
CDR3: CASSTQKSGNTIYF

D: -
V: TRBV11-3
J: TRBJ2-7
size: -
DNA: TGTGCCAGCAGCTCGGGTAGAGCGCCCGCCTACGAGCAGTACTTC
CDR3: CASSSGRAPAYEQYF

D: TRBD2
V: TRBV5-8
J: TRBJ2-1
size: -
DNA: TGTGCCAGCAGCCCCGGACTAGCGGGAAACAATGAGCAGTTCTTC
CDR3: CASSPGLAGNNEQFF

D: TRBD2
V: TRBV9
J: TRBJ2-2
size: -
DNA: TGTGCCAGCAGGGCGGGAGTGGGGAACACCGGGGAGCTGTTTTTT
CDR3: CASRAGVGNTGELFF

D: TRBD1
V: TRBV7-9
J: TRBJ2-1
size: -
DNA: TGTGCCAGCAGCTTCCAGGGGGCGCACAATGAGCAGTTCTTC
CDR3: CASSFQGAHNEQFF

D: TRBD2
V: TRBV2
J: TRBJ2-2
size: -
DNA: TGTGCCAGCAGCGCACTAGCGGGAGACACCGGGGAGCTGTTTTTT
CDR3: CASSALAGDTGELFF

D: -
V: TRBV4-3
J: TRBJ1-1
size: -
DNA: TGCGCCAGCAGTCCTGAGACCGGGATGGGCACTGAAGCTTTCTTT
CDR3: CASSPETGMGTEAFF

D: -
V: TRBV5-4
J: TRBJ2-1
size: -
DNA: TGTGCCAGCAGCTTGGTAGCGGCCTCCTACAATGAGCAGTTCTTC
CDR3: CASSLVAASYNEQFF

D: TRBD1
V: TRBV9
J: TRBJ2-5
size: -
DNA: TGTGCCAGCAGCGTGGGGGGGACAGGGGAAGAGACCCAGTACTTC
CDR3: CASSVGGTGEETQYF

D: -
V: TRBV11-3
J: TRBJ2-2
size: -
DNA: TGTGCCAGCAGCTTAGCGGCTAGCTACACCGGGGAGCTGTTTTTT
CDR3: CASSLAASYTGELFF